The 30 T cell receptor beta chains presented below share a single source sample, sequenced in a study of T cells expressing NK-cell markers. TCRdb reanalyzed the 5' RACE reads, giving one entry per CDR3 protein sequence and no DNA. The sample table sets out 140,000 or so distinct CDR3 sequences. Input material: blood T cells: a sorted CD56 or NKG2C T cell subset, CD4+ or CD8+ T cells, or bulk PBMC T cells (not recorded which). All receptors derive from a man aged 18 to 29 in good health.

The rearrangement joins TRBV12-3 or TRBV12-4 to TRBJ2-5; absent DNA, TCRdb's TRBD1 call cannot be checked. The CDR3 sequence is 15 residues long. The CDR3 is CASSFPAKGGETQYF.

The chain couples TRBV5-1 to TRBJ2-1; TCRdb's D call, TRBD2, is unchecked because there is no DNA. The CDR3 is 18 residues long. Germline CDR1 SGHRS, CDR2 YFSETQ. This CDR3 reads CASSLARVGGLAAYEQFF.

V usage is TRBV12-3 or TRBV12-4 and J usage is TRBJ2-5; TCRdb gives TRBD2 as the D gene, but with no DNA this cannot be confirmed. This CDR3 has 15 residues. The CDR3: CASSYYGRASETQYF.

V gene TRBV7-6 combines with J gene TRBJ2-5; TCRdb picks TRBD1, but there is no DNA to check that call. The length of the CDR3 is 15 residues. Germline CDR1 reads SGHVS; CDR2 reads FNYEAQ. CDR3 amino acids: CASSLGQGELETQYF.

J is TRBJ2-2 and V is TRBV7-6; TCRdb's D call, TRBD1, is unchecked because there is no DNA. Germline-derived CDR1 and CDR2 are SGHVS and FNYEAQ. The CDR3 has 13 residues. The CDR3 is CASSSQGSGELFF.

J is TRBJ2-1 and V is TRBV11-2. CDR1 SGHAT and CDR2 FQNNGV come from the germline V gene. The CDR3 runs 15 residues. This chain's CDR3 is CASSLDPDAYNEQFF.

The chain employs TRBV6-1 and TRBJ1-2. The CDR3 contains 13 residues. CDR1 and CDR2 from the germline V gene are MNHNS and SASEGT. The CDR3 reads CASSQDLSGGYTF.

The genes are TRBV12-3 or TRBV12-4 and TRBJ2-1; TCRdb's D call, TRBD1, is unchecked because there is no DNA. The CDR3 consists of 17 residues. The CDR3 loop reads CASSPQGWGRPYNEQFF.

The rearrangement joins TRBV3-1 to TRBJ1-4; checking the TCRdb D call of TRBD1 is not possible without DNA. The CDR3 extends over 16 amino acids. Per germline, CDR1 LGHDT and CDR2 YNNKEL (reference sequence). CDR3 residues: CASSQVAGGLNEKLFF.

The chain recombines TRBV11-2 with TRBJ1-4; TCRdb's D call of TRBD1 is untestable without DNA. The CDR3 extends over 16 amino acids. CDR1 is SGHAT and CDR2 is FQNNGV in the germline V gene. The CDR3 is CASSTGTGVLGEKLFF.

The J gene is TRBJ2-1, the V gene TRBV5-1; TCRdb gives TRBD2 as the D gene, but with no DNA this cannot be confirmed. This CDR3 has 15 residues. Per germline, CDR1 SGHRS and CDR2 YFSETQ. The CDR3 here is CASSSGLARIHEQFF.

This sequence joins TRBV15 and TRBJ2-1; TCRdb's assignment of TRBD2 cannot be checked, as there is no DNA. The CDR3 runs 12 residues. Germline CDR1 LNHNV, CDR2 YYDKDF (reference sequence). The CDR3 protein is CATSAGSNEQFF. Filled out from reference TRBV15 and TRBJ2-1, the complete variable domain reads DAMVIQNPRYQVTQFGKPVTLSCSQTLNHNVMYWYQQKSSQAPKLLFHYYDKDFNNEADTPDNFQSRRPNTSFCFLDIRSPGLGDTAMYLCATSAGSNEQFFGPGTRLTVL.

The chain recombines TRBV12-3 or TRBV12-4 with TRBJ2-1; TCRdb selects TRBD2, and the lack of DNA leaves this call unchecked. There are 17 residues in the CDR3. CDR3 residues: CASSFRPLGGRGDEQFF.

The chain carries TRBV10-1 and TRBJ2-6; the D call of TRBD1 rests on TCRdb alone, since no DNA is present to check it. Germline V gene lookup returns CDR1 WNHNN and CDR2 SYGVQD (reference sequence). CDR3 length equals 17 residues. CDR3 loop: CASSPGWGPSGANVLTF.

V and J are TRBV6-1 and TRBJ2-1; TCRdb lists TRBD2, though no DNA is available to test this call. The CDR3 is 16 amino acids. The germline CDR1 and CDR2 sequences are MNHNS and SASEGT. CDR3 residues: CASSESGLAASNEQFF.

The V gene is TRBV29-1, the J gene TRBJ2-2; no DNA is available, so the TRBD2 call from TCRdb remains unchecked. Per germline, CDR1 SQVTM and CDR2 ANQGSEA. The CDR3 is 14 residues long. This CDR3 reads CSVEGTRYTGELFF.

The chain couples TRBV5-8 to TRBJ1-4; TCRdb's D gene call, TRBD1, goes unchecked for lack of DNA. The germline CDR1 and CDR2 sequences are SGHTS and YDEGEE. The CDR3 contains 14 residues. CDR3 amino acids: CASRSPGQGTKLFF.

V usage is TRBV6-5 and J usage is TRBJ1-4; TCRdb outputs TRBD1, but without DNA this stays unchecked. Germline loops: CDR1 MNHEY, CDR2 SVGAGI. The length of the CDR3 is 19 residues. CDR3 in amino acids: CASSYHSPSRQGPDEKLFF.

This rearrangement joins TRBV20-1 to TRBJ2-5; with no DNA, the TCRdb D assignment of TRBD1 cannot be verified. In germline, CDR1 is DFQATT, CDR2 SNEGSKA (reference sequence). The CDR3 consists of 11 residues. This CDR3 is CSARQGGTQYF.

This chain connects TRBV12-3 or TRBV12-4 to TRBJ2-3; the TCRdb call, TRBD2, lacks DNA for checking. The CDR3 runs 18 residues. The CDR3 region is CASSSRLAGVRRTDTQYF.

The rearrangement links TRBV12-3 or TRBV12-4 to TRBJ2-1. CDR3 length equals 14 residues. This CDR3 is CASSLAGDYNEQFF.

The CDR3 reads CASSLPGTAYTEAFF. V usage is TRBV3-1 and J usage is TRBJ1-1; TCRdb proposes TRBD1, but this gene call is untestable without DNA. Germline V lookup: CDR1 LGHDT, CDR2 YNNKEL (reference sequence). The length of the CDR3 is 15 residues.

The chain links TRBV4-1 to TRBJ1-2; as DNA is missing, the TRBD1 call by TCRdb cannot be tested. This CDR3 is built from 14 residues. Germline-derived CDR1 and CDR2 are MGHRA and YSYEKL. The CDR3 loop is CASLSTGQGYGYTF.

The chain couples TRBV5-5 to TRBJ2-2; TCRdb indicates TRBD1, and absent DNA this call remains unverified. This CDR3 is 13 amino acids long. CDR1 and CDR2 from the germline V gene are SGHKS and YYEKEE (reference sequence). CDR3 amino acids: CASRTGVSGELFF.

V gene TRBV3-1 combines with J gene TRBJ2-6. The CDR3 length is 16 residues. The germline V gene encodes CDR1 LGHDT and CDR2 YNNKEL (reference sequence). CDR3 sequence reads: CASSQDHNSGANVLTF.

The rearrangement joins TRBV6-2 or TRBV6-3 to TRBJ2-4; TCRdb picks TRBD1, but there is no DNA to check that call. The CDR3 is 12 amino acids. Germline V lookup: CDR1 MNHEY, CDR2 SVGEGT. CDR3 amino acids: CASTTTGASPYF.

The chain has TRBV11-1 and TRBJ2-5; no DNA is available, so the TRBD2 call from TCRdb remains unchecked. The germline gives CDR1 SGHAT, CDR2 FQDESV (reference sequence). This CDR3 region has 17 residues. The CDR3 sequence: CASSQNELAGPQETQYF.

The V gene is TRBV12-3 or TRBV12-4, the J gene TRBJ2-7; TCRdb lists TRBD2, though no DNA is available to test this call. This CDR3 has 16 residues. CDR3: CASSSTSGRAAYEQYF.

The chain couples TRBV12-3 or TRBV12-4 to TRBJ2-5; TCRdb gives TRBD1 as the D gene, but with no DNA this cannot be confirmed. The CDR3 is made up of 12 amino acids. The CDR3 region is CASGGVPETQYF.

The chain joins TRBV3-1 to TRBJ2-1; the TRBD1 assignment by TCRdb is unverifiable without DNA. The CDR3 extends over 17 amino acids. The V gene's germline CDR1 is LGHDT and CDR2 YNNKEL (reference sequence). CDR3 amino acids: CASSQEPQGNSYNEQFF.